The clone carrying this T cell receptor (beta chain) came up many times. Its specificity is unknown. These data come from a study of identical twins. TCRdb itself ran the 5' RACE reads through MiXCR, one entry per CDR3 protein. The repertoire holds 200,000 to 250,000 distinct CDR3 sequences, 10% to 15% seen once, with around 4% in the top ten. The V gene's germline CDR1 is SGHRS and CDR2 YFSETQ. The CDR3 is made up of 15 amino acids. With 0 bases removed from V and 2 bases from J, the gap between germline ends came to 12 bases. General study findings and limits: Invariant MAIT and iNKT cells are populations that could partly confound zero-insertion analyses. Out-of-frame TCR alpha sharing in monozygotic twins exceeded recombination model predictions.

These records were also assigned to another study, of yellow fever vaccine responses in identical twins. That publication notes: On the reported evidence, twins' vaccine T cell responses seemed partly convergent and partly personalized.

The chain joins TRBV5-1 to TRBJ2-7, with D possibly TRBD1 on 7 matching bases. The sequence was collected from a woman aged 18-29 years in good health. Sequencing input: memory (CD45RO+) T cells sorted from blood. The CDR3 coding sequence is TGCGCCAGCAGCTTGGACAGCAGGGGGGCCTACGAGCAGTACTTC. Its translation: CASSLDSRGAYEQYF. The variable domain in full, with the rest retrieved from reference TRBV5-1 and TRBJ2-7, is KAGVTQTPRYLIKTRGQQVTLSCSPISGHRSVSWYQQTPGQGLQFLFEYFSETQRNKGNFPGRFSGRQFSNSRSEMNVSTLELGDSALYLCASSLDSRGAYEQYFGPGTRLTVT.